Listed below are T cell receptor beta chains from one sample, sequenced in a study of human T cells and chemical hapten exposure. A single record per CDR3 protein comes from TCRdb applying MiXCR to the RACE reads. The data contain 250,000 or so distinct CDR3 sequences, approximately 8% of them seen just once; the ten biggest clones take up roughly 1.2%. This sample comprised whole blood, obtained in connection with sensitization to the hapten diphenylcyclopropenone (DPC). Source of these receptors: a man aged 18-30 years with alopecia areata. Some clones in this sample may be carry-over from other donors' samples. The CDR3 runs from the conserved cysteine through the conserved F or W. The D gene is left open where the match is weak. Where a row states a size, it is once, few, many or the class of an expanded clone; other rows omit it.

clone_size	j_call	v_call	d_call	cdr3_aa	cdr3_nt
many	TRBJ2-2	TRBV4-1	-	CASSQEGGFTGELFF	TGCGCCAGCAGCCAAGAGGGAGGATTCACCGGGGAGCTGTTTTTT
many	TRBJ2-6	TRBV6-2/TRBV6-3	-	CASSFRGSGANVLTF	TGTGCCAGCAGTTTTCGGGGCTCTGGGGCCAACGTCCTGACTTTC
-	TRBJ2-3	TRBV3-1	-	CASSQEAVGDTQYF	TGTGCCAGCAGCCAAGAGGCGGTTGGGGATACGCAGTATTTT
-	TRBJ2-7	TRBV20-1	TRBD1	CSARTGKVYEQYF	TGCAGTGCTCGGACAGGGAAGGTCTACGAGCAGTACTTC
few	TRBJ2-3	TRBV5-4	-	CASSMGGWTDTQYF	TGTGCCAGCAGCATGGGGGGCTGGACAGATACGCAGTATTTT
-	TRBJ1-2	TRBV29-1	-	CSVVVSAGAVYGYTF	TGCAGCGTTGTGGTGTCAGCGGGGGCTGTCTATGGCTACACCTTC
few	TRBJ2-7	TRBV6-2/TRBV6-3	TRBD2	CASSVGGFYEQYF	TGTGCCAGCAGCGTCGGGGGGTTTTACGAGCAGTACTTC
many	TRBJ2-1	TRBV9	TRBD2	CASSPRLAGANEQFF	TGTGCCAGCAGCCCCCGACTAGCGGGGGCCAATGAGCAGTTCTTC
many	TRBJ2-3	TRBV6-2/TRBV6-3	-	CASSPTRRTQYF	TGTGCCAGCAGCCCAACTCGGCGTACGCAGTATTTT
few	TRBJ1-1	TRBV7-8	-	CASSLVAAENTEAFF	TGTGCCAGCAGCTTAGTGGCCGCCGAGAACACTGAAGCTTTCTTT
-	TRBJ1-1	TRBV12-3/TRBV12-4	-	CASSFSFTGAFF	TGTGCCAGCAGTTTCTCCTTCACGGGGGCTTTCTTT
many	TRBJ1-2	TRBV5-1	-	CASSFSGPLGGYTF	TGCGCCAGCAGCTTCTCAGGGCCCCTCGGAGGCTACACCTTC